These 15 T cell receptor beta chains were sequenced from one sample in a study of cytotoxic CD8 clonotypes in ibrutinib-treated CLL. Assay: immunoSEQ multiplex PCR; the TCRdb copy retains only in-frame clones and omits some. The table has about 120,000 clones, 45% to 65% seen once. This specimen was PBMCs, taken after 24 months of ibrutinib treatment. Source of these receptors: a human donor with chronic lymphocytic leukemia.

This clone was detected only once. The V call is TRBV29-1, the J call TRBJ1-1; 7 nucleotides align to TRBD1. The CDR3 spans 14 residues. The germline V gene has CDR1 SQVTM and CDR2 ANQGSEA. V shed 1 base and J 1 base; nucleotides not matched to a gene: 3. The CDR3 coding sequence is TGCAGCGTTGAAGCCCGACAGGGGAACACTGAAGCTTTCTTT. Protein: CSVEARQGNTEAFF.

In its sample, this clone was seen a few times. CDR3 coding DNA: TGTGCCATCAGTACTGACAGGGGGTCTAATGAAAAACTGTTTTTT. Protein sequence: CAISTDRGSNEKLFF. V usage is TRBV10-3 and J usage is TRBJ1-4, with TRBD1 identical over 9 bases. V trimming: 5 bases; J trimming: 3 bases; junction bases outside the gene matches: 4. CDR3 size: 15 residues. CDR1 ENHRY and CDR2 SYGVKD come from the germline V gene.

V gene TRBV5-1 combines with J gene TRBJ2-2; no reliable D call. With 0 bases removed from V and 1 base from J, the gap between germline ends came to 4 bases. The CDR3 totals 14 residues. The germline gives CDR1 SGHRS, CDR2 YFSETQ. The CDR3 nucleotides are TGCGCCAGCAGCTTGGGTCGGAACACCGGGGAGCTGTTTTTT. As protein: CASSLGRNTGELFF.

This clone was picked up a small number of times. The chain couples TRBV29-1 to TRBJ1-3; the D gene is possibly TRBD1 (6 bases). Trimming stripped 7 bases from V and 0 bases from J, with 13 bases between. The CDR3 contains 14 residues. In germline, CDR1 is SQVTM, CDR2 ANQGSEA. Written as DNA, the CDR3 is TGCAGCGCACAAAGGGGGACCTCTGGAAACACCATATATTTT. This codes for CSAQRGTSGNTIYF.

This clone came up many times. The chain recombines TRBV9 with TRBJ2-7, with 9 bases identical to TRBD1. Germline-derived CDR1 and CDR2 are SGDLS and YYNGEE. This CDR3 is 15 amino acids long. V shed 0 bases and J 0 bases; nucleotides not matched to a gene: 1. CDR3 amino acids: CASSVGDRDSYEQYF. CDR3 DNA: TGTGCCAGCAGCGTAGGGGACAGGGACTCCTACGAGCAGTACTTC.

This clone appeared a few times. The chain employs TRBV2 and TRBJ1-6, with a possible D match to TRBD1 (6 bases). This CDR3 spans 14 amino acids. Trimming pared 2 bases from V and 7 bases from J, leaving 9 bases between. Germline V lookup: CDR1 SNHLY, CDR2 FYNNEI. The CDR3 coding sequence is TGTGCCAGCAGTGAACAGCAGGGGAATTCACCCCTCCACTTT. This gives the protein CASSEQQGNSPLHF.

This clone was counted at least ten times. This rearrangement joins TRBV7-2 to TRBJ1-6; D perhaps matches TRBD1 (6 bases). Trimming took off 0 bases at V and 8 bases at J, with 11 bases between the two ends. The V gene's germline CDR1 is SGHTA and CDR2 FQGNSA. The length of the CDR3 is 15 residues. CDR3 sequence reads: CASSLALGADSPLHF. In DNA form, the CDR3 reads TGTGCCAGCAGCTTAGCGCTGGGGGCTGATTCACCCCTCCACTTT.

This clone has only one observation. The chain carries TRBV7-3 and TRBJ2-6; a possible D gene is TRBD1 (5 bases). CDR1 SGHTA and CDR2 FQGTGA come from the germline V gene. The CDR3 sequence is 16 residues long. With 6 bases removed from V and 1 base from J, the gap between germline ends came to 13 bases. The CDR3 loop reads CASSPGPGSGANVLTF. CDR3 DNA sequence: TGTGCCAGCAGTCCCGGACCAGGGTCTGGGGCCAACGTCCTGACTTTC.

The genes are TRBV5-1 and TRBJ2-7, with D possibly being TRBD1 (6 bases). V lost 0 bases to trimming and J lost 5 bases, with 21 bases between them. Germline-derived CDR1 and CDR2 are SGHRS and YFSETQ. This CDR3 has 17 residues. The CDR3 region is CASSLGKVGAGLNEQYF. CDR3 nucleotide sequence: TGCGCCAGCAGCTTGGGGAAGGTGGGGGCCGGCTTAAACGAGCAGTACTTC.

This chain joins TRBV9 and TRBJ2-2, with D uncertain. The V end lost 0 bases, the J end lost 4 bases, and 7 bases lay between the germline ends. The CDR3 is 14 residues long. In germline, CDR1 is SGDLS, CDR2 YYNGEE. In nucleotides, the CDR3 is TGTGCCAGCAGCGTAGACAGACCCACCGGGGAGCTGTTTTTT. Amino acids: CASSVDRPTGELFF. The variable domain in full, with the rest retrieved from reference TRBV9 and TRBJ2-2, is DSGVTQTPKHLITATGQRVTLRCSPRSGDLSVYWYQQSLDQGLQFLIQYYNGEERAKGNILERFSAQQFPDLHSELNLSSLELGDSALYFCASSVDRPTGELFFGEGSRLTVL.

The genes are TRBV18 and TRBJ1-5; D might be TRBD1 (5 bases). The CDR3 is 15 amino acids. Looked up from germline, CDR1 is KGHSH and CDR2 is LQKENI. V shed 4 bases and J shed 4 bases, with 14 bases lying between them. The CDR3 nucleotides read TGTGCCAGCTCACGAGACTCAGGGTCGAATCAGCCCCAGCATTTT. Translated: CASSRDSGSNQPQHF.

The rearrangement links TRBV18 to TRBJ2-1; maybe TRBD2 (5 bases). Trimming removed 2 bases from V and 2 bases from J, with 7 bases in between. Germline CDR1 KGHSH, CDR2 LQKENI. This CDR3 has 14 residues. CDR3 sequence (DNA): TGTGCCAGCTCACCAACGGGAACCTACAATGAGCAGTTCTTC. Its protein is CASSPTGTYNEQFF.

This clone was counted between two and nine times. The rearrangement joins TRBV19 to TRBJ1-6, with 10 positions matching TRBD1. The CDR3 totals 15 residues. Germline V gene data show CDR1 as LNHDA and CDR2 as SQIVND (reference sequence). The ends lost 9 bases at V and 8 bases at J; junction bases unmatched: 10. The CDR3 DNA reads as TGTGCCAGCAGACAGGGGGCGCGTATAGATTCACCCCTCCACTTT. It codes for CASRQGARIDSPLHF.

CDR3 residues: CASNKGPLNTEAFF. CDR3 in DNA: TGCGCCAGCAACAAGGGACCTTTGAACACTGAAGCTTTCTTT. This chain uses TRBV5-1 with TRBJ1-1; perhaps TRBD1 as D (5 bases). The V end was cut by 6 bases, the J end by 0 bases, with 12 bases between. Germline V gene lookup returns CDR1 SGHRS and CDR2 YFSETQ. The CDR3 runs 14 residues.

The gene calls are TRBV19 and TRBJ1-1; no clear D gene. The V end lost 7 bases, the J end lost 0 bases, and 9 bases lay between the germline ends. Per germline, CDR1 LNHDA and CDR2 SQIVND (reference sequence). The CDR3 has 13 amino acids. The CDR3 protein is CASKTGMNTEAFF. As DNA, the CDR3 is TGTGCCAGTAAAACCGGGATGAACACTGAAGCTTTCTTT.